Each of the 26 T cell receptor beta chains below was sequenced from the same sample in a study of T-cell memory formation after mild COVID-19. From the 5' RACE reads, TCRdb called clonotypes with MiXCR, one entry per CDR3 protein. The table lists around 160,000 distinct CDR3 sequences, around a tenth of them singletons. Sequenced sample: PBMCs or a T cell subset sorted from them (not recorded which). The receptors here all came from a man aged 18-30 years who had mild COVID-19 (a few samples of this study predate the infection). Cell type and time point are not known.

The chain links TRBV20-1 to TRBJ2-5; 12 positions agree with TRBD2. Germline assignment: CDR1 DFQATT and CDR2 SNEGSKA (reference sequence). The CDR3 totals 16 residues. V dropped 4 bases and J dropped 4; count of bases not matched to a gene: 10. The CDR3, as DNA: TGCAGTGCTACCCGGACTAGCGGGGATTCGGGAGAGACCCAGTACTTC. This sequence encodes CSATRTSGDSGETQYF.

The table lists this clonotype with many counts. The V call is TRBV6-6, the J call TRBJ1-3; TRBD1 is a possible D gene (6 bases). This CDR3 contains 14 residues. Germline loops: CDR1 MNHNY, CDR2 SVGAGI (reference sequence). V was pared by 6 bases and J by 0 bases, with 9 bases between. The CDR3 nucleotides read TGTGCCAGCAGGCCGGGACACTCTGGAAACACCATATATTTT. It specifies CASRPGHSGNTIYF.

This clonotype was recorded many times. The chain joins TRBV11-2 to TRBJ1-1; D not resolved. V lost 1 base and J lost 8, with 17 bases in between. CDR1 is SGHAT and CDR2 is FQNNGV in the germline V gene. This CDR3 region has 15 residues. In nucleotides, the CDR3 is TGTGCCAGCAGCTTAGGTTCGGCTCCCGACCGAGAAGCTTTCTTT. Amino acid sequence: CASSLGSAPDREAFF.

The CDR3 loop reads CAPETGRQETQYF. The CDR3 DNA sequence: TGCGCCCCTGAGACCGGGAGACAAGAGACCCAGTACTTC. The chain has TRBV5-1 and TRBJ2-5, with D maybe TRBD2 (6 bases). The CDR3 consists of 13 residues. V gave up 10 bases and J gave up 2 bases, with 15 bases separating them. Per the germline V gene, CDR1 is SGHRS and CDR2 is YFSETQ.

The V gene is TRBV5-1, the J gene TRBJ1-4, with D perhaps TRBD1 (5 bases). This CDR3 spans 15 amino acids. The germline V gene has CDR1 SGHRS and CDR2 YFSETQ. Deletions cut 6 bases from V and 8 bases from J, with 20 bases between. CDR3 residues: CASKTGTLMTEKLFF. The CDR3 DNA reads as TGCGCCAGCAAGACGGGGACTTTAATGACGGAAAAACTGTTTTTT. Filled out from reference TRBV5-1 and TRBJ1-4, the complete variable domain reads KAGVTQTPRYLIKTRGQQVTLSCSPISGHRSVSWYQQTPGQGLQFLFEYFSETQRNKGNFPGRFSGRQFSNSRSEMNVSTLELGDSALYLCASKTGTLMTEKLFFGSGTQLSVL.

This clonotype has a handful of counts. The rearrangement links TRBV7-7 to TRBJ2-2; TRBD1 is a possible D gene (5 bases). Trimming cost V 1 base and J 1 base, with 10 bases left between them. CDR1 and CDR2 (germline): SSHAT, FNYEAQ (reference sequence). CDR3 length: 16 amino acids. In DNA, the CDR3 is TGTGCCAGCAGCTTAGGGCAGGGCCTGAACACCGGGGAGCTGTTTTTT. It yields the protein CASSLGQGLNTGELFF.

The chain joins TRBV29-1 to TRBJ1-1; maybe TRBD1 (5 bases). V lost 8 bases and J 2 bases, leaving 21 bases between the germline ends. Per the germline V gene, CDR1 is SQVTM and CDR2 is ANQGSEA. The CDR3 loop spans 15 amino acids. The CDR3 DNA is TGCAGCACGAGGGCTGGATGGGGGATTAACACTGAAGCTTTCTTT. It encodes CSTRAGWGINTEAFF.

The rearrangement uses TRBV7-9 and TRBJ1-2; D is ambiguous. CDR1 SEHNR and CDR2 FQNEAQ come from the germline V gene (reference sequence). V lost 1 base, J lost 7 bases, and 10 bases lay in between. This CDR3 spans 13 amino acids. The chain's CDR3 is CASSLDASFGYTF. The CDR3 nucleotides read TGTGCCAGCAGCTTAGATGCCTCCTTTGGCTACACCTTC.

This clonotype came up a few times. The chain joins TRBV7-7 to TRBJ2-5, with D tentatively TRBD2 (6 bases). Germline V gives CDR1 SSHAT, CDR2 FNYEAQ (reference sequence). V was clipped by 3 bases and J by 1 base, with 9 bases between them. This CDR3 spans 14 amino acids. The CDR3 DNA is TGTGCCAGCAGCTTGGACTACACCCAAGAGACCCAGTACTTC. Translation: CASSLDYTQETQYF.

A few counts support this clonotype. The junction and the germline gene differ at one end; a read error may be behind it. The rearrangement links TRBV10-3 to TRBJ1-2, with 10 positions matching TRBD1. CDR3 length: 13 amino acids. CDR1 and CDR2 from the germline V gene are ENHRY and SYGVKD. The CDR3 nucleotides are TGTGCCATCAGTGCCGAGGACAGGGGGGCTCTGAAATTC. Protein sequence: CAISAEDRGALKF.

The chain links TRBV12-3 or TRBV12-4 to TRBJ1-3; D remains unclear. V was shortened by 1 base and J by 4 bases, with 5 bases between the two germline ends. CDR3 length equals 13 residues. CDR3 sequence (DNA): TGTGCCAGCAGTTTAGGGCAGGGAAACACCATATATTTT. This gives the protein CASSLGQGNTIYF.

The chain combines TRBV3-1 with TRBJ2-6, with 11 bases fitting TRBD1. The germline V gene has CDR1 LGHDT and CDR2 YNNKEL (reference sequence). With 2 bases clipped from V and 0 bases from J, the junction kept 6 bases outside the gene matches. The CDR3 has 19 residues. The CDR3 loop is CASSQRTGGAFSGANVLTF. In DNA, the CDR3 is TGTGCCAGCAGCCAACGGACAGGGGGCGCATTCTCTGGGGCCAACGTCCTGACTTTC.

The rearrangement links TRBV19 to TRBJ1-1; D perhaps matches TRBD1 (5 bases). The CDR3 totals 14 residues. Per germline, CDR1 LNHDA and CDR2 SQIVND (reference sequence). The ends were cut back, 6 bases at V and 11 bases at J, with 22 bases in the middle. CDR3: CASSQLWRGTWAFF. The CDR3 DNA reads TGTGCCAGTAGCCAACTTTGGCGGGGGACGTGGGCTTTCTTT.

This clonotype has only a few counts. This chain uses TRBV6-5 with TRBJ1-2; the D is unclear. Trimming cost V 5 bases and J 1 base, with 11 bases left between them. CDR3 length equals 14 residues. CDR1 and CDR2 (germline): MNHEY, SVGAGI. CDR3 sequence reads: CASSSPTGNYGYTF. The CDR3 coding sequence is TGTGCCAGCAGTAGCCCGACGGGTAACTATGGCTACACCTTC.

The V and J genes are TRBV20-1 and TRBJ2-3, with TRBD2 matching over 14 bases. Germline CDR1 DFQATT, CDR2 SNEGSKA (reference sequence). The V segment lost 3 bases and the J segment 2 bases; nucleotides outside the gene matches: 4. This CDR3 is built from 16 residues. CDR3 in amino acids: CSASGLAGGSTDTQYF. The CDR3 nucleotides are TGCAGTGCTAGCGGACTAGCGGGGGGATCCACAGATACGCAGTATTTT.

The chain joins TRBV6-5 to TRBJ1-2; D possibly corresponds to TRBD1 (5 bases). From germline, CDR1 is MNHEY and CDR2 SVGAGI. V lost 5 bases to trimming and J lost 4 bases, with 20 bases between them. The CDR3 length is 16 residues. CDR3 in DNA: TGTGCCAGCAGTCGCTTCGGGGACGGCCGCGGCTATGGCTACACCTTC. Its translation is CASSRFGDGRGYGYTF.

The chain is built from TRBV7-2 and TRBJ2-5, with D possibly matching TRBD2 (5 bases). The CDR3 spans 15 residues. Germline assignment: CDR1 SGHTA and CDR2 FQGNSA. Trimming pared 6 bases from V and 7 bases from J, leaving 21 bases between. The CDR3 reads CASRPGVFLSGTQYF. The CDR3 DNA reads TGTGCCAGCAGACCCGGGGTGTTCCTATCCGGGACCCAGTACTTC. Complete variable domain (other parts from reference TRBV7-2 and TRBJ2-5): GAGVSQSPSNKVTEKGKDVELRCDPISGHTALYWYRQSLGQGLEFLIYFQGNSAPDKSGLPSDRFSAERTGGSVSTLTIQRTQQEDSAVYLCASRPGVFLSGTQYFGPGTRLLVL.

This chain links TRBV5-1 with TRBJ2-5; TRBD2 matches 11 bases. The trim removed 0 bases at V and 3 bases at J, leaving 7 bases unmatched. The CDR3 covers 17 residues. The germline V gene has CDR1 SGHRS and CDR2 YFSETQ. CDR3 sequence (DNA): TGCGCCAGCAGCTTGGGACTAGCGGGGTCCCTGAAAGAGACCCAGTACTTC. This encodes CASSLGLAGSLKETQYF. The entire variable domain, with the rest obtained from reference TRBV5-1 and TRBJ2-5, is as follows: KAGVTQTPRYLIKTRGQQVTLSCSPISGHRSVSWYQQTPGQGLQFLFEYFSETQRNKGNFPGRFSGRQFSNSRSEMNVSTLELGDSALYLCASSLGLAGSLKETQYFGPGTRLLVL.

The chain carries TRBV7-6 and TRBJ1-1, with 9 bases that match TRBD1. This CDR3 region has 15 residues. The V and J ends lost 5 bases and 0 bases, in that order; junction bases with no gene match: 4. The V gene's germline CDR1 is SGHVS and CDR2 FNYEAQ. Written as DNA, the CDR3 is TGTGCCAGCAGCACCTACAGGGGGCTGAACACTGAAGCTTTCTTT. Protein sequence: CASSTYRGLNTEAFF.

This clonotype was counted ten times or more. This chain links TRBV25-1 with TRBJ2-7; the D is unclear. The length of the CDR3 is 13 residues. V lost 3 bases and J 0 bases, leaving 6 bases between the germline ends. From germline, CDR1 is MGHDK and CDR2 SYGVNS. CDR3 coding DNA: TGTGCCAGCAGTGAGACGGGCTCCTACGAGCAGTACTTC. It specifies CASSETGSYEQYF.

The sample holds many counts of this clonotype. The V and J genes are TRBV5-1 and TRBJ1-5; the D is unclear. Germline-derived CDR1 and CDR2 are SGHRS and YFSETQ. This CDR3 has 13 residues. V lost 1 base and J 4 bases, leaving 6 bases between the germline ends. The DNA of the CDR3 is TGCGCCAGCAGCTTGAGCCCAAATCAGCCCCAGCATTTT. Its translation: CASSLSPNQPQHF. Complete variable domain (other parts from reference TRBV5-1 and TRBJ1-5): KAGVTQTPRYLIKTRGQQVTLSCSPISGHRSVSWYQQTPGQGLQFLFEYFSETQRNKGNFPGRFSGRQFSNSRSEMNVSTLELGDSALYLCASSLSPNQPQHFGDGTRLSIL.

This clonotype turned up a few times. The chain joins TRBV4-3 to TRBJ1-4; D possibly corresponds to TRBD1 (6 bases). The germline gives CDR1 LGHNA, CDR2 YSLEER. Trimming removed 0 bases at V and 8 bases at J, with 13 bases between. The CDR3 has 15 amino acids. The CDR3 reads CASSQEGQFREKLFF. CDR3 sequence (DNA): TGCGCCAGCAGCCAAGAGGGACAATTCCGGGAAAAACTGTTTTTT.

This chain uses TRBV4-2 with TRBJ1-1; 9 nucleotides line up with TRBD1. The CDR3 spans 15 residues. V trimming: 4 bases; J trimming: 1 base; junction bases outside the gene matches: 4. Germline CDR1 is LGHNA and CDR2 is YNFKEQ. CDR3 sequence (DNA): TGTGCCAGCAGCCCGGGACAGGGATCGAACACTGAAGCTTTCTTT. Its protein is CASSPGQGSNTEAFF.

CDR3 DNA: TGCAGTGCTAGAGATCTTCAAGGGTTTGGGTATGGCTACACCTTC. It is translated as CSARDLQGFGYGYTF. This chain uses TRBV20-1 with TRBJ1-2; D unclear. V lost 0 bases and J 5 bases, leaving 16 bases between the germline ends. CDR1 and CDR2 (germline): DFQATT, SNEGSKA (reference sequence). CDR3 length: 15 amino acids.

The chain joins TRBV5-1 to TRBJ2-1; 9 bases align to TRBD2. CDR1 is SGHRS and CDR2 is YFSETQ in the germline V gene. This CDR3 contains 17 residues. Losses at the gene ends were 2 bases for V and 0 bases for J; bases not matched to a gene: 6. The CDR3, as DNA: TGCGCCAGCAGCTTTCCTAGCGGGGCGAGCTCCTACAATGAGCAGTTCTTC. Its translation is CASSFPSGASSYNEQFF.

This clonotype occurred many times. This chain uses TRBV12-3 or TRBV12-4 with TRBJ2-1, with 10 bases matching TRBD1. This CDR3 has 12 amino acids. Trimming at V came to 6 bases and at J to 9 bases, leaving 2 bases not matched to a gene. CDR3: CASRRTGGEQFF. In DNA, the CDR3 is TGTGCCAGCAGAAGGACAGGGGGTGAGCAGTTCTTC.